What follows are 19 T cell receptor beta chains derived from one specimen sequenced in a study of identical twins. Each CDR3 protein is one row after TCRdb ran MiXCR on the 5' RACE reads. The sample holds more than 1.5 million distinct CDR3 sequences, more than 30% seen once. The sequenced sample consisted of cord blood. The origin of the receptors is a newborn girl in good health.

The chain uses TRBV21-1 and TRBJ2-7. TRBV21-1 is given as a pseudogene. The CDR3 loop spans 10 amino acids. The CDR3 bases are TGTGCCAGTCTGACGGGCGAGCAGTACTTC. Protein: CASLTGEQYF.

The CDR3: CSASMSNGGSNQPQHF. The CDR3, as DNA: TGCAGTGCTAGTATGTCTAACGGGGGGAGCAATCAGCCCCAGCATTTT. The chain employs TRBV20-1 and TRBJ1-5, with a possible D match to TRBD1 (5 bases). The CDR3 covers 16 residues. Trimming took 3 bases from V and 1 from J, leaving 16 bases between them. Germline values: CDR1 DFQATT, CDR2 SNEGSKA (reference sequence).

The chain uses TRBV3-1 and TRBJ2-1, with 7 bases fitting TRBD2. CDR1 and CDR2 from the germline V gene are LGHDT and YNNKEL (reference sequence). The CDR3 length is 14 residues. With V trimmed by 1 base and J by 5 bases, 2 bases remained unmatched. In DNA, the CDR3 is TGTGCCAGCAGCCAAGTGGCGGGGGACAATGAGCAGTTCTTC. This codes for CASSQVAGDNEQFF.

As for this clonotype: A read error is possible here, since a much larger clone lies one base away. CDR3 DNA: TGTGTCAGCAGTTTCGACGGGAACTATGGCTACACCTTC. Its protein product is CVSSFDGNYGYTF. This rearrangement joins TRBV12-3 or TRBV12-4 to TRBJ1-2; D unresolved. The CDR3 has 13 amino acids.

This clonotype was recorded many times. The V call is TRBV6-5, the J call TRBJ2-7; D possibly matches TRBD1 or TRBD2 (5 bases each). The germline V gene has CDR1 MNHEY and CDR2 SVGAGI. The CDR3 length is 17 residues. Between the trimmed V and J ends, which lost 0 bases and 3 bases, there was a span of 18 bases. The CDR3 sequence: CASSYSISGTVDYEQYF. As DNA, the CDR3 is TGTGCCAGCAGTTACTCGATATCCGGGACGGTTGACTACGAGCAGTACTTC.

The chain recombines TRBV7-2 with TRBJ2-5, with TRBD2 matching 13 bases. Trimming removed 4 bases from V and 1 base from J; junction bases left unmatched: 6. This CDR3 is built from 17 residues. Germline V gene lookup returns CDR1 SGHTA and CDR2 FQGNSA. The CDR3 here is CASSWTSGGPPQETQYF. CDR3 coding DNA: TGTGCCAGCAGCTGGACTAGCGGGGGCCCACCCCAAGAGACCCAGTACTTC.

This clonotype was picked up a small number of times. This chain joins TRBV7-9 and TRBJ1-2; no clear D gene. The ends were cut back, 0 bases at V and 3 bases at J, with 11 bases in the middle. The length of the CDR3 is 15 residues. The germline gives CDR1 SEHNR, CDR2 FQNEAQ (reference sequence). The CDR3 protein is CASSLASGFDYGYTF. DNA of the CDR3: TGTGCCAGCAGCTTAGCCTCGGGATTTGACTATGGCTACACCTTC. Variable domain in full (rest from reference TRBV7-9 and TRBJ1-2): DTGVSQNPRHKITKRGQNVTFRCDPISEHNRLYWYRQTLGQGPEFLTYFQNEAQLEKSRLLSDRFSAERPKGSFSTLEIQRTEQGDSAMYLCASSLASGFDYGYTFGSGTRLTVV.

This clonotype was observed once. The chain uses TRBV29-1 and TRBJ1-1, with a tentative D call TRBD1 (6 bases). The CDR3 runs 12 residues. V lost 5 bases to trimming and J lost 3 bases, with 10 bases between them. Germline V lookup: CDR1 SQVTM, CDR2 ANQGSEA. The CDR3 DNA follows: TGCAGCGTTCAGGGGCTCTACACTGAAGCTTTCTTT. Amino acid sequence: CSVQGLYTEAFF.

The chain employs TRBV28 and TRBJ2-1; 12 bases are a match to TRBD2. CDR1 is MDHEN and CDR2 is SYDVKM in the germline V gene. Germline trimming cut 4 bases from V and 7 bases from J; bases unmatched to any gene: 5. The CDR3 loop spans 15 amino acids. The CDR3 sequence is CASSSPSGRGNEQFF. The CDR3 DNA is TGTGCCAGCAGTTCCCCTAGCGGGAGGGGGAATGAGCAGTTCTTC.

The chain joins TRBV5-1 to TRBJ1-1; maybe TRBD1 (5 bases). V lost 2 bases, J lost 0 bases, and 11 bases lay in between. The CDR3 runs to 15 residues. CDR1 SGHRS and CDR2 YFSETQ come from the germline V gene. As DNA, the CDR3 is TGCGCCAGCAGCTTTTCGACAGAAATGAACACTGAAGCTTTCTTT. Amino acid sequence: CASSFSTEMNTEAFF.

This chain joins TRBV5-1 and TRBJ1-2; TRBD1 agrees at 8 bases. The J segment lost 3 bases and the V segment lost 1 base, leaving 5 bases of the junction unmatched. Germline V lookup: CDR1 SGHRS, CDR2 YFSETQ. The CDR3 consists of 15 residues. Written as DNA, the CDR3 is TGCGCCAGCAGCTTGACCACACAGGGGGACTATGGCTACACCTTC. Translation gives CASSLTTQGDYGYTF. The whole variable domain, filled in from reference TRBV5-1 and TRBJ1-2, reads KAGVTQTPRYLIKTRGQQVTLSCSPISGHRSVSWYQQTPGQGLQFLFEYFSETQRNKGNFPGRFSGRQFSNSRSEMNVSTLELGDSALYLCASSLTTQGDYGYTFGSGTRLTVV.

This clonotype was detected ten times or more. The rearrangement joins TRBV10-3 to TRBJ2-7; D possibly corresponds to TRBD2 (6 bases). The CDR3 is 14 amino acids. CDR1 is ENHRY and CDR2 is SYGVKD in the germline V gene. V lost 8 bases, J lost 0 bases, and 14 bases lay in between. The CDR3 coding sequence is TGTGCCATCGGTTTAGCGGAGAGCTCCTACGAGCAGTACTTC. Its translation is CAIGLAESSYEQYF.

This clonotype turned up a few times. The rearrangement links TRBV11-2 to TRBJ2-1; 9 bases are a match to TRBD2. The DNA end is more similar to TRBJ2-7, so the J call may be wrong. CDR1 is SGHAT and CDR2 is FQNNGV in the germline V gene. This CDR3 has 19 residues. The CDR3 coding sequence is TGTGCCAGCAGCTCCATTAGCGGGGGCGCCAAAAGCTCCTACAATGAGCAGTACTTC. Amino acids: CASSSISGGAKSSYNEQYF.

The rearrangement joins TRBV20-1 to TRBJ2-1; D is uncertain. This CDR3 spans 12 amino acids. V was cut by 3 bases and J by 4 bases, with 7 bases left in between. Germline lookup yields CDR1 DFQATT and CDR2 SNEGSKA (reference sequence). The CDR3 reads CSASLEYNEQFF. Here the CDR3 DNA reads TGCAGTGCTAGTCTGGAGTACAATGAGCAGTTCTTC.

This clonotype came up a few times. The rearrangement joins TRBV6-5 to TRBJ1-2; D possibly corresponds to TRBD1 (5 bases). Germline V gene sequence: CDR1 MNHEY, CDR2 SVGAGI. Trimming removed 2 bases at V and 5 bases at J, with 12 bases between. CDR3 length: 14 residues. The CDR3 protein is CASSYRGVGYGYTF. The CDR3 bases are TGTGCCAGCAGTTACCGAGGGGTCGGGTATGGCTACACCTTC.

On this clonotype: The junction departs from the called germline gene at one end, perhaps through a read error. This sequence joins TRBV24-1 and TRBJ2-3; 12 bases agree with TRBD2. Germline values: CDR1 KGHDR, CDR2 SFDVKD. CDR3 size: 17 residues. The chain's CDR3 is CATSNFETSGRLDTQYF. CDR3 nucleotide sequence: TGTGCCACCAGTAATTTCGAGACTAGCGGGAGATTAGATACGCAGTATTTT.

This clonotype was seen more than once but under ten times. The V and J genes are TRBV11-2 and TRBJ2-5; D remains ambiguous. The V end lost 4 bases, the J end lost 4 bases, and 16 bases lay between the germline ends. CDR3 length: 15 residues. The germline gives CDR1 SGHAT, CDR2 FQNNGV. CDR3 coding DNA: TGTGCCAGCAGCTCCCACCAGGACGTCGGAGAGACCCAGTACTTC. Translation gives CASSSHQDVGETQYF.

This chain links TRBV11-2 with TRBJ1-4, with no clear D. Trimming stripped 3 bases from V and 6 bases from J, with 8 bases between. The CDR3 loop spans 13 amino acids. Looked up from germline, CDR1 is SGHAT and CDR2 is FQNNGV. The CDR3 bases are TGTGCCAGCAGCTTGAGGTCAGATGAAAAACTGTTTTTT. Translation gives CASSLRSDEKLFF. Variable domain in full (rest from reference TRBV11-2 and TRBJ1-4): EAGVAQSPRYKIIEKRQSVAFWCNPISGHATLYWYQQILGQGPKLLIQFQNNGVVDDSQLPKDRFSAERLKGVDSTLKIQPAKLEDSAVYLCASSLRSDEKLFFGSGTQLSVL.

The chain combines TRBV9 with TRBJ2-3, with TRBD2 matching over 11 bases. Germline trimming cut 2 bases from V and 5 bases from J; bases unmatched to any gene: 7. This CDR3 has 16 residues. Germline loops: CDR1 SGDLS, CDR2 YYNGEE. The CDR3 nucleotides read TGTGCCAGCAGCGTCGGAACTAGCGGGAGACAAGATACGCAGTATTTT. Amino acid sequence: CASSVGTSGRQDTQYF.